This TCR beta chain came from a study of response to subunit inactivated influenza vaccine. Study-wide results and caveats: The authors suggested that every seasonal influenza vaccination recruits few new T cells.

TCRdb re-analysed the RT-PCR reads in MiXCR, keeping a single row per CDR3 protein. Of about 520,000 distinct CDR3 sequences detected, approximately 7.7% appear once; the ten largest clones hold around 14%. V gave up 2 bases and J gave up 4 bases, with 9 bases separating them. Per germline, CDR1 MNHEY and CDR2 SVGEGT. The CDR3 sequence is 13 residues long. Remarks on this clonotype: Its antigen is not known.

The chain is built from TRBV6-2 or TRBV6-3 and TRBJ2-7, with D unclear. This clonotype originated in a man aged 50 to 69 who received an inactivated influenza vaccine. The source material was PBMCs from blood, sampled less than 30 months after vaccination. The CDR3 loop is CASSYRVQYEQYF. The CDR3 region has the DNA TGTGCCAGCAGTTACAGGGTACAGTACGAGCAGTACTTC.